This T cell receptor beta chain appears in the sequencing data of a study of T cells in localized non-small cell lung cancer. Study-level results: In adjacent lung, a median about 52 of the top 100 tumor clones were found. Uninvolved adjacent lung showed the highest T cell clonality, exceeding tumor.

As to this clone: What it binds is unknown.

The V end lost 0 bases, the J end lost 2 bases, and 8 bases lay between the germline ends. CDR1 and CDR2 from the germline V gene are MNHEY and SVGAGI. The CDR3 sequence is 14 residues long. Clones were read by immunoSEQ multiplex PCR, and TCRdb kept only the in-frame ones, dropping some. The table records about 40,000 clones, around 85% of them present only once. This sequence joins TRBV6-5 and TRBJ2-7; D perhaps matches TRBD1 (5 bases). The TCR was taken from a man between 35 and 75 years old with stage I lung adenocarcinoma. This specimen was peripheral blood, taken before any cancer treatment. As DNA, the CDR3 is TGTGCCAGCAGTTACTCGCAGGGCCCCTACGAGCAGTACTTC. Protein sequence: CASSYSQGPYEQYF.